The next 30 T cell receptor beta chains were all read from a single sample in a study of blood T cell repertoires in COVID-19. The table came from immunoSEQ multiplex PCR; TCRdb's copy has only in-frame clones and leaves some out. There are 87,000 or so clones in the sample; 85% to 90% occur only once, and over 20% lies in the top ten. The sample comprised peripheral blood. The source of these receptors is a woman aged 80 or over in a cohort sampled during active or convalescent COVID-19.

This clone was observed a single time. The chain employs TRBV5-6 and TRBJ2-2; 8 positions match TRBD1. This CDR3 spans 16 amino acids. The V gene end was trimmed by 3 bases and the J gene end by 0 bases; junction bases not matched to a gene: 4. Per germline, CDR1 SGHDT and CDR2 YYEEEE. CDR3 in DNA: TGTGCCAGCAGCTGGGGACAGGAAACGAACACCGGGGAGCTGTTTTTT. Its protein is CASSWGQETNTGELFF.

The chain is built from TRBV19 and TRBJ1-1; D perhaps matches TRBD1 (5 bases). V lost 5 bases and J lost 1, with 14 bases in between. Germline V CDR1 and CDR2: LNHDA, SQIVND (reference sequence). CDR3 size: 15 residues. This CDR3 reads CASSPSGGANTEAFF. The CDR3 coding sequence is TGTGCCAGTAGTCCGTCAGGTGGGGCGAACACTGAAGCTTTCTTT. The full variable domain, in which reference TRBV19 and TRBJ1-1 provide the parts outside the CDR3, is DGGITQSPKYLFRKEGQNVTLSCEQNLNHDAMYWYRQDPGQGLRLIYYSQIVNDFQKGDIAEGYSVSREKKESFPLTVTSAQKNPTAFYLCASSPSGGANTEAFFGQGTRLTVV.

This clone showed up just a few times. The rearrangement uses TRBV18 and TRBJ2-3; D possibly corresponds to TRBD1 (6 bases). The CDR3 is 15 residues long. Germline V gene data show CDR1 as KGHSH and CDR2 as LQKENI. V lost 3 bases, J lost 6 bases, and 16 bases lay in between. Written as DNA, the CDR3 is TGTGCCAGCTCACCGTCACAGGGCCAGGGGGATACGCAGTATTTT. Protein product: CASSPSQGQGDTQYF. Supplemented by reference TRBV18 and TRBJ2-3, the full variable domain reads NAGVMQNPRHLVRRRGQEARLRCSPMKGHSHVYWYRQLPEEGLKFMVYLQKENIIDESGMPKERFSAEFPKEGPSILRIQQVVRGDSAAYFCASSPSQGQGDTQYFGPGTRLTVL.

The DNA of the CDR3 is TGTGCCAGCAGTGCCACAATAACCGGGACAGGGAACTATGGCTACACCTTC. It encodes CASSATITGTGNYGYTF. The chain uses TRBV28 and TRBJ1-2; 9 bases are shared with TRBD1. Germline V gene data show CDR1 as MDHEN and CDR2 as SYDVKM. Unmatched junction bases numbered 12, after V lost 5 bases and J lost 2 bases. The CDR3 length is 17 residues.

The chain uses TRBV20-1 and TRBJ1-5; D not certain. Trimming left V 8 bases short and J 2 bases short, with 7 bases between. This CDR3 comprises 11 residues. Germline CDR1 reads DFQATT; CDR2 reads SNEGSKA (reference sequence). The CDR3 here is CSWGGNQPQHF. The CDR3 DNA reads TGCAGTTGGGGAGGCAATCAGCCCCAGCATTTT.

CDR3 loop: CASSFSPYEQYF. The CDR3 DNA follows: TGTGCCAGCAGCTTTTCTCCCTACGAGCAGTACTTC. The gene calls are TRBV11-2 and TRBJ2-7; D is undetermined. Between the trimmed V and J ends, which lost 3 bases and 2 bases, there was a span of 5 bases. CDR1 SGHAT and CDR2 FQNNGV come from the germline V gene. The CDR3 contains 12 residues.

V and J are TRBV6-4 and TRBJ1-1; D uncertain. V was clipped by 8 bases and J by 0 bases, with 10 bases between them. Germline assignment: CDR1 MRHNA and CDR2 SNTAGT. The CDR3 loop spans 13 amino acids. The CDR3 nucleotides read TGTGCCAGCCGACCAACAGTGAACACTGAAGCTTTCTTT. It yields the protein CASRPTVNTEAFF.

The chain couples TRBV25-1 to TRBJ1-1, with 8 bases matching TRBD1. The ends lost 1 base at V and 11 bases at J; junction bases unmatched: 9. CDR1 MGHDK and CDR2 SYGVNS come from the germline V gene. This CDR3 comprises 14 residues. The CDR3 coding sequence is TGTGCCAGCAGTGAATGGGGCAGGGGGCTCGGGGCTTTCTTT. It codes for CASSEWGRGLGAFF. Full variable domain (missing parts from reference TRBV25-1 and TRBJ1-1): EADIYQTPRYLVIGTGKKITLECSQTMGHDKMYWYQQDPGMELHLIHYSYGVNSTEKGDLSSESTVSRIRTEHFPLTLESARPSHTSQYLCASSEWGRGLGAFFGQGTRLTVV.

The gene calls are TRBV5-1 and TRBJ1-1; D possibly corresponds to TRBD1 (5 bases). The CDR3 length is 14 residues. Germline CDR1 SGHRS, CDR2 YFSETQ. Trimming took 1 base from V and 2 from J, leaving 9 bases between them. The CDR3 here is CASSLQGANTEAFF. In DNA, the CDR3 is TGCGCCAGCAGCTTGCAAGGGGCCAACACTGAAGCTTTCTTT.

This chain connects TRBV4-1 to TRBJ2-1; 9 bases line up with TRBD2. The junction had 10 bases not matched to a gene; V was cut back by 0 bases and J by 10 bases. The CDR3 runs 16 residues. The germline gives CDR1 MGHRA, CDR2 YSYEKL. The CDR3 loop is CASSQDGGGRVGEQFF. The CDR3 coding sequence is TGCGCCAGCAGCCAAGATGGCGGCGGGAGGGTCGGGGAGCAGTTCTTC.

The V gene is TRBV3-1 (or the pseudogene TRBV3-2), the J gene TRBJ2-7, with D hard to call. V was shortened by 4 bases and J by 0 bases, with 10 bases between the two germline ends. CDR1 is LGHDT, CDR2 YNNKEL, per germline (reference sequence). The CDR3 loop spans 14 amino acids. This chain's CDR3 is CASSLGGSSYEQYF. DNA for the CDR3: TGTGCCAGCAGCCTCGGCGGTAGCTCCTACGAGCAGTACTTC.

The chain combines TRBV9 with TRBJ2-3, with 10 bases lining up with TRBD2. The CDR3 runs 17 residues. Germline V gene sequence: CDR1 SGDLS, CDR2 YYNGEE. J lost 2 bases, V lost 0 bases, and 6 bases had no gene match. CDR3 sequence: CASSVGTSGTITDTQYF. In nucleotides, the CDR3 is TGTGCCAGCAGCGTAGGGACTAGCGGAACAATCACAGATACGCAGTATTTT. The variable domain in full, completed from reference TRBV9 and TRBJ2-3, reads DSGVTQTPKHLITATGQRVTLRCSPRSGDLSVYWYQQSLDQGLQFLIQYYNGEERAKGNILERFSAQQFPDLHSELNLSSLELGDSALYFCASSVGTSGTITDTQYFGPGTRLTVL.

This rearrangement joins TRBV5-1 to TRBJ1-2; TRBD1 matches 7 bases. J lost 6 bases, V lost 7 bases, and 15 bases had no gene match. The germline CDR1 and CDR2 sequences are SGHRS and YFSETQ. The CDR3 extends over 15 amino acids. CDR3 sequence (DNA): TGCGCCAGCTCGTGGGGGGCAGGGGGAAGAGATGGCTACACCTTC. It yields the protein CASSWGAGGRDGYTF.

This chain's CDR3 is CASSVSSGANVLTF. CDR3 nucleotide sequence: TGTGCCAGCAGTGTTAGCTCTGGGGCCAACGTCCTGACTTTC. This chain links TRBV28 with TRBJ2-6; D uncertain. V was trimmed by 5 bases and J by 0 bases, leaving 5 bases between them. CDR1 and CDR2 (germline): MDHEN, SYDVKM. CDR3 length equals 14 residues.

This clone was seen only once. The gene calls are TRBV6-5 and TRBJ1-1; D is unclear. The CDR3 has 11 residues. Germline V lookup: CDR1 MNHEY, CDR2 SVGAGI. V was cut by 4 bases and J by 11 bases, with 11 bases left in between. DNA for the CDR3: TGTGCCAGCAGTTCCGGGGTGAGGGCTTTCTTT. It yields the protein CASSSGVRAFF.

The chain carries TRBV7-2 and TRBJ2-2; the D gene is possibly TRBD2 (7 bases). Trimming removed 5 bases at V and 9 bases at J, with 16 bases between. Germline CDR1 reads SGHTA; CDR2 reads FQGNSA. This CDR3 spans 14 amino acids. The CDR3 nucleotides read TGTGCCAGCAGCCAATTGGGGGGGGCCCGGGAGCTGTTTTTT. Its translation is CASSQLGGARELFF.

J is TRBJ2-2 and V is TRBV24-1, with TRBD1 identical over 7 bases. The CDR3 contains 16 residues. Germline assignment: CDR1 KGHDR and CDR2 SFDVKD. Trimming at V came to 4 bases and at J to 5 bases, leaving 9 bases not matched to a gene. The CDR3 DNA reads TGTGCCACCAGTGACTTAGTCCCGGGACAGACCGGGGAGCTGTTTTTT. Its translation: CATSDLVPGQTGELFF.

V usage is TRBV5-1 and J usage is TRBJ2-1; TRBD1 aligns across 8 bases. Germline CDR1 SGHRS, CDR2 YFSETQ. The V segment lost 3 bases and the J segment 7 bases; nucleotides outside the gene matches: 6. CDR3 length: 14 residues. The CDR3 sequence is CASSSGTGLNEQFF. The CDR3, as DNA: TGCGCCAGCAGCTCCGGGACAGGCTTGAATGAGCAGTTCTTC.

The genes are TRBV18 and TRBJ1-3, with D perhaps TRBD1 (6 bases). The CDR3 covers 17 residues. Germline V gene data show CDR1 as KGHSH and CDR2 as LQKENI. V was clipped by 3 bases and J by 3 bases, with 18 bases between them. CDR3 residues: CASSPRPRQGIGNTIYF. The DNA for the CDR3 is TGTGCCAGCTCACCTCGGCCGCGGCAGGGGATTGGAAACACCATATATTTT.

V usage is TRBV21-1 and J usage is TRBJ1-4; the table's TRBD1 call for D was not verified on the DNA. TRBV21-1 is described as a pseudogene. CDR3 length: 16 residues. In DNA form, the CDR3 reads TGTGCCAGCAGCAGGTTTTTAGGGGCAGTGGATGAAAAACTGTTTTTT. Encoded protein: CASSRFLGAVDEKLFF.

Remarks on this clone: This same CDR3 is encoded by further DNA sequences in the sample. V is TRBV29-1 and J is TRBJ1-1; no firm D call. V was clipped by 5 bases and J by 0 bases, with 4 bases between them. Germline loops: CDR1 SQVTM, CDR2 ANQGSEA. The CDR3 loop spans 11 amino acids. CDR3 amino acids: CSVYVNTEAFF. In DNA form, the CDR3 reads TGCAGCGTTTATGTGAACACTGAAGCTTTCTTT.

The rearrangement uses TRBV11-3 and TRBJ1-1; D ambiguous. The V end lost 1 base, the J end lost 5 bases, and 11 bases lay between the germline ends. Germline V gene data show CDR1 as SGHNT and CDR2 as YENEEA. CDR3 length: 14 amino acids. Here the CDR3 DNA reads TGTGCCAGCAGCTTAGGGATACAGAGTACTGAAGCTTTCTTT. This codes for CASSLGIQSTEAFF.

V gene TRBV7-4 combines with J gene TRBJ2-7, with 8 bases lining up with TRBD1. The germline V gene encodes CDR1 SGHVT and CDR2 SQSDAQ. This CDR3 contains 14 residues. The V segment lost 5 bases and the J segment 7 bases; nucleotides outside the gene matches: 10. The CDR3 DNA sequence: TGTGCCAGCAGCCTTCGGACAGGGCCGCGGGAGCAGTACGTC. Amino acid sequence: CASSLRTGPREQYV.

In this sample, this clone turned up once. V usage is TRBV18 and J usage is TRBJ2-1; 9 bases line up with TRBD2. V lost 0 bases, J lost 0 bases, and 3 bases stayed unmatched. CDR3 length equals 17 residues. The germline V gene has CDR1 KGHSH and CDR2 LQKENI. The CDR3 spells CASSPPAGGPSYNEQFF. CDR3 nucleotide sequence: TGTGCCAGCTCACCACCGGCGGGAGGGCCCTCCTACAATGAGCAGTTCTTC.

This chain connects TRBV5-6 to TRBJ2-1; D unclear. The CDR3 sequence is 12 residues long. CDR1 and CDR2 from the germline V gene are SGHDT and YYEEEE. V gave up 4 bases and J gave up 6 bases, with 8 bases separating them. The CDR3 bases are TGTGCCAGCAGCCCCCTATTCAATGAGCAGTTCTTC. Translation: CASSPLFNEQFF.

V and J are TRBV28 and TRBJ2-5; D perhaps matches TRBD1 (6 bases). Trimming shortened V by 4 bases and J by 5 bases, and 17 bases separated the two germline ends. This CDR3 is built from 15 residues. Germline CDR1 and CDR2: MDHEN and SYDVKM. CDR3 DNA: TGTGCCAGCAGTTCCTACAGGGTTGGGGAGGAGACCCAGTACTTC. Protein product: CASSSYRVGEETQYF. Together with reference TRBV28 and TRBJ2-5, the CDR3 gives the full variable domain: DVKVTQSSRYLVKRTGEKVFLECVQDMDHENMFWYRQDPGLGLRLIYFSYDVKMKEKGDIPEGYSVSREKKERFSLILESASTNQTSMYLCASSSYRVGEETQYFGPGTRLLVL.

The genes are TRBV7-2 and TRBJ1-6, with D perhaps TRBD1 (6 bases). The CDR3 runs 15 residues. Trimming removed 3 bases at V and 10 bases at J, with 16 bases between. Germline CDR1 SGHTA, CDR2 FQGNSA. The CDR3 region is CASSFSRGGGSPLHF. The CDR3, as DNA: TGTGCCAGCAGCTTCTCCAGGGGTGGTGGATCACCCCTCCACTTT.

The gene calls are TRBV27 and TRBJ1-4, with 9 nucleotides matching TRBD1. From germline, CDR1 is MNHEY and CDR2 SMNVEV (reference sequence). V gave up 4 bases and J gave up 6 bases; unmatched junction bases: 3. CDR3 length: 14 amino acids. CDR3 residues: CASSSTGGHEKLFF. Here the CDR3 DNA reads TGTGCCAGCAGTTCCACAGGGGGCCATGAAAAACTGTTTTTT.

This chain joins TRBV2 and TRBJ1-1; 9 nucleotides match TRBD1. The CDR3 totals 16 residues. The V gene's germline CDR1 is SNHLY and CDR2 FYNNEI. Trimming cost V 4 bases and J 4 bases; bases outside gene matches: 10. CDR3 region: CASSAPGTGYSTEAFF. The DNA for the CDR3 is TGTGCCAGCAGTGCCCCCGGGACAGGGTATAGCACTGAAGCTTTCTTT.

This clone has just a few counts. The genes are TRBV6-6 and TRBJ1-4; D uncertain. From germline, CDR1 is MNHNY and CDR2 SVGAGI (reference sequence). CDR3 length: 14 amino acids. Trimming took off 5 bases at V and 0 bases at J, with 7 bases between the two ends. The CDR3 DNA follows: TGTGCCAGCAGTCACGGAGCAACTAATGAAAAACTGTTTTTT. Residues: CASSHGATNEKLFF.